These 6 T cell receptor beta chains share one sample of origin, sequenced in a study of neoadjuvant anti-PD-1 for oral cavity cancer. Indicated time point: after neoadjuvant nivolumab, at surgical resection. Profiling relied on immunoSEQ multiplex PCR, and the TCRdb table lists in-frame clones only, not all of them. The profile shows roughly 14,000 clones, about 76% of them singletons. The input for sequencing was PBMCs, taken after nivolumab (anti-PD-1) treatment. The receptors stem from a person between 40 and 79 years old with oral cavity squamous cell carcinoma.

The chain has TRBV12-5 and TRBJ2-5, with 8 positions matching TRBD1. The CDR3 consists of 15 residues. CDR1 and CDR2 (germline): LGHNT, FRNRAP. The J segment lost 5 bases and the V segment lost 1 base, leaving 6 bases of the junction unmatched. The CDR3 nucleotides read TGTGCTAGTGGTTTGGCAGGGACAGGAGTGGAGACCCAGTACTTC. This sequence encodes CASGLAGTGVETQYF. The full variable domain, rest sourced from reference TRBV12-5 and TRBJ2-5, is DARVTQTPRHKVTEMGQEVTMRCQPILGHNTVFWYRQTMMQGLELLAYFRNRAPLDDSGMPKDRFSAEMPDATLATLKIQPSEPRDSAVYFCASGLAGTGVETQYFGPGTRLLVL.

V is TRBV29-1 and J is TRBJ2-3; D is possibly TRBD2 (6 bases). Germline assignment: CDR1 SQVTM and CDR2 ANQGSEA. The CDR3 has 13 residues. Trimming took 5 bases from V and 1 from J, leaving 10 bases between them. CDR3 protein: CSVRERGTDTQYF. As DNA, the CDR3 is TGCAGCGTTAGAGAGCGGGGCACAGATACGCAGTATTTT.

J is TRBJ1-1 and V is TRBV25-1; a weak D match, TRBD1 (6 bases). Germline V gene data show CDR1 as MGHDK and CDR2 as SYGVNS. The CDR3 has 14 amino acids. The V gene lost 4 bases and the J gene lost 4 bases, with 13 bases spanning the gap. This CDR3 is CASSVSLRGTEAFF. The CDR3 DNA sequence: TGTGCCAGCAGTGTCTCACTCAGGGGCACTGAAGCTTTCTTT.

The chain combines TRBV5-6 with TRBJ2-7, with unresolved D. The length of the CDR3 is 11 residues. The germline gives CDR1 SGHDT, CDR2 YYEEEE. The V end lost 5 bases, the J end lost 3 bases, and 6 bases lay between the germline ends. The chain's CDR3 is CASSPLYEQYF. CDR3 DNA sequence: TGTGCCAGCAGTCCGCTCTACGAGCAGTACTTC.

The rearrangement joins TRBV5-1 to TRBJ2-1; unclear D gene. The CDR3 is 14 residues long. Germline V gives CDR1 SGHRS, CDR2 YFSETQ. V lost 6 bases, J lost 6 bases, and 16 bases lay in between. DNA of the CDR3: TGCGCCAGCACGGTTGACGGGTCCCGCAATGAGCAGTTCTTC. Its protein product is CASTVDGSRNEQFF.

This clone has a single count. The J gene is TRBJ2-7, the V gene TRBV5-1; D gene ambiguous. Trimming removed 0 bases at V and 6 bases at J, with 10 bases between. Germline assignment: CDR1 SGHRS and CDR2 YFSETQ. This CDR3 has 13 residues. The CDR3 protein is CASSLAELGEQYF. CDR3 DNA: TGCGCCAGCAGCTTGGCAGAGTTAGGCGAGCAGTACTTC.